The rows below give T cell receptor beta chains drawn from one sample of a study of PD-1 blockade in classical Hodgkin lymphoma. Repertoires were generated with immunoSEQ multiplex PCR, while TCRdb's copy carries only in-frame clones and drops some. Found here are 35,000 to 50,000 clones, around three fifths of them singletons; the top ten hold approximately 3%. Sequencing was performed on peripheral blood mononuclear cells (PBMCs), taken before the fourth cycle of nivolumab. The source is a human donor with classical Hodgkin lymphoma. CDR3s include the opening cysteine and the closing phenylalanine or tryptophan. The D gene is left open where the match is weak. Size is stated for part of the rows, as once, few or many counts, or as a class when the clone is expanded.

NA	NA	TRBV5-1	TRBJ1-5	15	TGCGCCAGCAGCTTGGAGGGTGCGGGCAATCAGCCCCAGCATTTT	CASSLEGAGNQPQHF
NA	NA	TRBV21-1	TRBJ1-2	15	TGTGCCAGCAGCACCTTCACCGGCGAACGGGATGGCTACACCTTC	CASSTFTGERDGYTF
NA	NA	TRBV4-2	TRBJ1-3	15	TGTGCCAGCAGCCAAGAGAGTACCTCTGGAAACACCATATATTTT	CASSQESTSGNTIYF
NA	NA	TRBV2	TRBJ1-6	16	TGTGCCAGTCATAAGGAAGGACCTATTTTTAATTCACCCCTCCACTTT	CASHKEGPIFNSPLHF
TRBD1	NA	TRBV5-1	TRBJ1-1	17	TGCGCCAGCAGCCCCCTTCCACTCGGGACAGGGAACACTGAAGCTTTCTTT	CASSPLPLGTGNTEAFF
NA	once	TRBV19	TRBJ2-7	15	TGTGCCAGTAGTATAGAGAAGGGGACAACCTACGAGCAGTACTTC	CASSIEKGTTYEQYF
TRBD1	NA	TRBV15	TRBJ2-7	14	TGTGCCACCAGCCCCCTAGGGACAGGGGGCGAGCAGTACTTC	CATSPLGTGGEQYF
TRBD2	NA	TRBV2	TRBJ2-3	16	TGTGCCAGCAGACCCGTAGCGGGGGGGCGGACAGATACGCAGTATTTT	CASRPVAGGRTDTQYF
TRBD2	few	TRBV6-5	TRBJ2-3	14	TGTGCCAGCAGCCCTAGCGGGAGGGGTGATACGCAGTATTTT	CASSPSGRGDTQYF
NA	NA	TRBV28	TRBJ1-4	12	TGTGCCAGCTGTGACCCGAACGAAAAACTGTTTTTT	CASCDPNEKLFF
NA	NA	TRBV29-1	TRBJ1-1	14	TGCAGCGTCGTCATTAGATCTATGGACACTGAAGCTTTCTTT	CSVVIRSMDTEAFF
NA	medium-sized	TRBV18	TRBJ1-1	14	TGTGCCAGCTCACCACCGGGGGTTGTCACTGAAGCTTTCTTT	CASSPPGVVTEAFF
TRBD2	NA	TRBV7-9	TRBJ2-3	19	TGTGCCAGCAGCTTAGGGACCGGGACTAGCGGGAGGGCCGTGAATACGCAGTATTTT	CASSLGTGTSGRAVNTQYF
TRBD2	few	TRBV5-1	TRBJ2-5	17	TGCGCCAGCAGCAAAGGGACTAGCGGGGGGGCCCGGGAGACCCAGTACTTC	CASSKGTSGGARETQYF
NA	NA	TRBV19	TRBJ2-5	13	TGTGCCAGTAGTGTCAGGGTTGCTGAGACCCAGTACTTC	CASSVRVAETQYF
NA	many	TRBV19	TRBJ2-7	13	TGTGCCAGTAGTACCGACCCCTCCTACGAGCAGTACTTC	CASSTDPSYEQYF
TRBD1	NA	TRBV10-3	TRBJ2-5	13	TGTGCCATCAGTACAAGACAGGGAGAGACCCAGTACTTC	CAISTRQGETQYF
NA	NA	TRBV28	TRBJ1-2	12	TGTGCCAGCAGGCACAGGTCATATGGCTACACCTTC	CASRHRSYGYTF
TRBD1	NA	TRBV19	TRBJ2-1	15	TGTGCCAGTAGTCTGACAGGGGGCAAGTACAATGAGCAGTTCTTC	CASSLTGGKYNEQFF
NA	NA	TRBV15	TRBJ2-1	15	TGTGCCACCAGCAGAGATGGGACCAGATACAATGAGCAGTTCTTC	CATSRDGTRYNEQFF
NA	NA	TRBV11-2	TRBJ1-5	15	TGTGCCAGCAGCTTAGATGGACAGCTCAATCAGCCCCAGCATTTT	CASSLDGQLNQPQHF
TRBD2	NA	TRBV6-5	TRBJ2-1	14	TGTGCCAGCAGAGCTAGCGGGGGTATGAATGAGCAGTTCTTC	CASRASGGMNEQFF
NA	NA	TRBV5-6	TRBJ1-5	16	TGTGCCAGCAGCTTGGCCGGCAGGGGAATAGGTCAGCCCCAGCATTTT	CASSLAGRGIGQPQHF
NA	NA	TRBV5-4	TRBJ2-1	18	TGTGCCAGCAGCTTGGTTATTCAGGGGACGGGCTCCTACAATGAGCAGTTCTTC	CASSLVIQGTGSYNEQFF
NA	few	TRBV18	TRBJ2-2	16	TGTGCCAGCTCACCTAGGGCGGGACAGAACACCGGGGAGCTGTTTTTT	CASSPRAGQNTGELFF
TRBD2	NA	TRBV6-6	TRBJ2-7	13	TGTGCCAGCAGAGGACTAGCGGGAGGGGAGCAGTACTTC	CASRGLAGGEQYF
NA	once	TRBV6-5	TRBJ2-5	12	TGTGCCAGCAGAGGGTATGGCAAGACCCAGTACTTC	CASRGYGKTQYF
NA	NA	TRBV28	TRBJ2-4	14	TGTGCCAGCAGTCCCGGTGGGGGACAAAACATTCAGTACTTC	CASSPGGGQNIQYF
TRBD2	NA	TRBV9	TRBJ2-4	16	TGTGCCAGCAGCGCGAAGGGAGGGGCGGCCAAAAACATTCAGTACTTC	CASSAKGGAAKNIQYF
TRBD2	NA	TRBV7-3	TRBJ2-1	15	TGTGCCAGCAGCTTAAGGCTAGCGGCCCCAAATGAGCAGTTCTTC	CASSLRLAAPNEQFF
NA	few	TRBV10-2	TRBJ1-1	11	TGCGCCAGCACTGCGAACACTGAAGCTTTCTTT	CASTANTEAFF
TRBD1	NA	TRBV9	TRBJ1-2	18	TGTGCCAGCAGCGTAGAGGCAGGGACAGGGGGCCCCTTCGAAGGCTACACCTTC	CASSVEAGTGGPFEGYTF
NA	few	TRBV9	TRBJ1-1	14	TGTGCCAGCAGCGTGCAGGGGCTGGACACTGAAGCTTTCTTT	CASSVQGLDTEAFF
TRBD1	NA	TRBV5-1	TRBJ2-1	14	TGCGCCAGCACCCTGGGACAGCTTTTCAATGAGCAGTTCTTC	CASTLGQLFNEQFF
NA	few	TRBV4-1	TRBJ2-1	16	TGCGCCAGCAGCCAAGAAGGAGGGAGTACCTACAATGAGCAGTTCTTC	CASSQEGGSTYNEQFF
TRBD2	NA	TRBV29-1	TRBJ2-7	15	TGCAGCGTTGACGGCGCAGCGGGGGGGAACGACGAGCAGTACTTC	CSVDGAAGGNDEQYF
NA	NA	TRBV10-3	TRBJ2-3	14	TGTGCCATCAGTGTAATCGGTAGCACAGATACGCAGTATTTT	CAISVIGSTDTQYF
NA	NA	TRBV29-1	TRBJ1-1	13	TGCAGCGTCCAACAGGGAGGAGACACTGAAGCTTTCTTT	CSVQQGGDTEAFF
NA	NA	TRBV28	TRBJ1-6	14	TGTGCCAGCAGTTTAGGGGGAAATAATTCACCCCTCCACTTT	CASSLGGNNSPLHF
TRBD1	NA	TRBV7-2	TRBJ1-2	14	TGTGCCAGCAGCTCGGACAGGGGGAAAGGGGGCTACACCTTC	CASSSDRGKGGYTF
NA	NA	TRBV28	TRBJ1-6	15	TGTGCCAGCAGTGGTGACACCACCTATAATTCACCCCTCCACTTT	CASSGDTTYNSPLHF
NA	NA	TRBV7-9	TRBJ1-6	15	TGTGCCAGCAGCCGGGGCGGAAGTGGGAATTCACCCCTCCACTTT	CASSRGGSGNSPLHF